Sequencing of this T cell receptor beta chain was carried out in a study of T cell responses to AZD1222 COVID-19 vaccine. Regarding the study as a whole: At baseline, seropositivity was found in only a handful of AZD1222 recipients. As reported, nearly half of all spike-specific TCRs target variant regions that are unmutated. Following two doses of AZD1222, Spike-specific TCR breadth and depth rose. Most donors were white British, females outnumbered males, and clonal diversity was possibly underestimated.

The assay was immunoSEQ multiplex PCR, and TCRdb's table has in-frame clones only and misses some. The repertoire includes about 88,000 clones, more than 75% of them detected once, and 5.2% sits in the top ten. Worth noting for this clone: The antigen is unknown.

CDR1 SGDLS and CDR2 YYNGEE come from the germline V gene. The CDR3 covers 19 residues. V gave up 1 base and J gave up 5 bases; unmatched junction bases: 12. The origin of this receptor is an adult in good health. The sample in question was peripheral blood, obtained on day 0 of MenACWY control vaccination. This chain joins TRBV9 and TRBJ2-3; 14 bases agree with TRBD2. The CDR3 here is CASSVPPAGTSGSVDTQYF. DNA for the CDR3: TGTGCCAGCAGCGTACCCCCCGCCGGGACTAGCGGGAGTGTAGATACGCAGTATTTT.